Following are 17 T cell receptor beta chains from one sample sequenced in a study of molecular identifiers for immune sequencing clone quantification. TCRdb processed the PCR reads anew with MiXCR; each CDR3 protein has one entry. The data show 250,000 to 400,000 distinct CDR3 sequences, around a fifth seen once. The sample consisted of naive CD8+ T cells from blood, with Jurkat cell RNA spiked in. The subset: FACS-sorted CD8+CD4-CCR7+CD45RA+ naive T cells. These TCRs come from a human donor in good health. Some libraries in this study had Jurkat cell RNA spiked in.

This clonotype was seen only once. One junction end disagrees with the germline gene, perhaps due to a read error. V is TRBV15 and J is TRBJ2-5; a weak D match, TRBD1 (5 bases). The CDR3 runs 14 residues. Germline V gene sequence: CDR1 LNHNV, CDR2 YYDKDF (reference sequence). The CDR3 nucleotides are TGTGCCACCAGCAGAGACCAGGGATCGAAGACCCCGTACTTC. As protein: CATSRDQGSKTPYF.

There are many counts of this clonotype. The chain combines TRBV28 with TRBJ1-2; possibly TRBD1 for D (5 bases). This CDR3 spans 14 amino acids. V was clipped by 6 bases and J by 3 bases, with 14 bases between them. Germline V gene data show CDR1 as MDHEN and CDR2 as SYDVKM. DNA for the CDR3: TGTGCCAGCAGCCCGGCGGCAGGGTACTATGGCTACACCTTC. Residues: CASSPAAGYYGYTF.

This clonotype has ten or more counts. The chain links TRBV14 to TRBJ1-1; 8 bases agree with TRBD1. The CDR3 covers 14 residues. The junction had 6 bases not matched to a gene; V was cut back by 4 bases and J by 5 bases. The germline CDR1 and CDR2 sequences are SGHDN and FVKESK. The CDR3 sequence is CASSPRTGGTEAFF. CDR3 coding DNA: TGTGCCAGCAGCCCGAGAACAGGGGGGACTGAAGCTTTCTTT.

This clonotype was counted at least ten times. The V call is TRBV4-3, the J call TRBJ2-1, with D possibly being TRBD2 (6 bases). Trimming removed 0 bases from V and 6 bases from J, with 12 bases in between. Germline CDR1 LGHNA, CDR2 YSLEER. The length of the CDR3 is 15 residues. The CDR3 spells CASSQDAGFPNEQFF. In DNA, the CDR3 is TGCGCCAGCAGCCAAGATGCGGGATTCCCCAATGAGCAGTTCTTC.

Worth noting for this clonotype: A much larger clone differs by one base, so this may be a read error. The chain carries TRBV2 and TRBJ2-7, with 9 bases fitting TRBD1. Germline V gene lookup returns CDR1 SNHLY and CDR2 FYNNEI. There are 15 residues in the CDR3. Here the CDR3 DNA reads TGTGCCAGCAGATATCAGACAGGGGGGGCCCTCGAGCGGTACTTC. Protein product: CASRYQTGGALERYF.

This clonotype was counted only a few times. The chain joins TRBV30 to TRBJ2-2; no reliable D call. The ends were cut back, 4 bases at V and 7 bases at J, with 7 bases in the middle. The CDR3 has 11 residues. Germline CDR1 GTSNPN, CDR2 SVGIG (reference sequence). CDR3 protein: CAWKEGGELFF. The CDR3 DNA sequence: TGTGCCTGGAAAGAAGGCGGGGAGCTGTTTTTT.

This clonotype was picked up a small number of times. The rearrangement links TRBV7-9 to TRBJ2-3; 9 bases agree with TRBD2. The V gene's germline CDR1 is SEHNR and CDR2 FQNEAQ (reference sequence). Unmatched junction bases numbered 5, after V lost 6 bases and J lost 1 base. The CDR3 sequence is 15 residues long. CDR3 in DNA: TGTGCCAGCAGAACCGTAGCGGGGGGCACAGATACGCAGTATTTT. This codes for CASRTVAGGTDTQYF.

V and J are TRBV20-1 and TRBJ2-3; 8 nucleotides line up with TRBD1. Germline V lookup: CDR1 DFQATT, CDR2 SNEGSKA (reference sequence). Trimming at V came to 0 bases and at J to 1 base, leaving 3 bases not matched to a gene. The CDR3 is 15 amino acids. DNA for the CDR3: TGCAGTGCTAGAGATCCGGGACAGGGCACAGATACGCAGTATTTT. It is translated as CSARDPGQGTDTQYF.

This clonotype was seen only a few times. The CDR3 is CASSQGVPGGPEETQYF. Here the CDR3 DNA reads TGTGCCAGCAGCCAAGGAGTCCCGGGGGGGCCCGAAGAGACCCAGTACTTC. V gene TRBV3-1 combines with J gene TRBJ2-5, with 8 bases matching TRBD2. The CDR3 has 17 residues. V shed 1 base, J shed 3 bases, and the junction held 10 bases outside the gene matches. Per the germline V gene, CDR1 is LGHDT and CDR2 is YNNKEL (reference sequence).

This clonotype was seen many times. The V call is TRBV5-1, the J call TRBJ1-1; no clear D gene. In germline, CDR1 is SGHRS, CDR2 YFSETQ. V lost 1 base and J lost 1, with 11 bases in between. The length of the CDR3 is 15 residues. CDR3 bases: TGCGCCAGCAGCTTGAGCAGGCATACGAACACTGAAGCTTTCTTT. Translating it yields CASSLSRHTNTEAFF.

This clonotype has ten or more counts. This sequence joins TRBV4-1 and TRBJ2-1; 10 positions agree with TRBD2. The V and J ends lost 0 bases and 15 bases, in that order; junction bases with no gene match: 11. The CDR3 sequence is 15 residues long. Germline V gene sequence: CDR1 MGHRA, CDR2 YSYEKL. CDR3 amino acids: CASSQDTSGARPWFF. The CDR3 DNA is TGCGCCAGCAGCCAAGATACTAGCGGGGCCCGACCATGGTTCTTC.

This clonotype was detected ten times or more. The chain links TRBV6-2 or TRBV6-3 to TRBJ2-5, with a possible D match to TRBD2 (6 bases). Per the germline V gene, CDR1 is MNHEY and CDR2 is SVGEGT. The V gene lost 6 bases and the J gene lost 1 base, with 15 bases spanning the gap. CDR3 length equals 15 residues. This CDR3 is CASRELGTSQETQYF. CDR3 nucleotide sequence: TGTGCCAGCAGAGAACTAGGGACTTCCCAAGAGACCCAGTACTTC.

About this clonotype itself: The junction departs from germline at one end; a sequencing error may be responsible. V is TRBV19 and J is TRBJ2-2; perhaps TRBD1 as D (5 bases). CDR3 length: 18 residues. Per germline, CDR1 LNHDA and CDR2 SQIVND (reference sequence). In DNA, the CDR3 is TGTGCCAGTAGTATTCTTCTCTTTAGGACAACGGACACCGAGGAGCTGTTTTTT. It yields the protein CASSILLFRTTDTEELFF.

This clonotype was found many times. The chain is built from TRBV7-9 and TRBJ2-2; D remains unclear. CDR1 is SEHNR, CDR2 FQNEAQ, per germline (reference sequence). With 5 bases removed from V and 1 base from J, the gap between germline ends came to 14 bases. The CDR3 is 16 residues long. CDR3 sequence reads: CASSPPAHLNTGELFF. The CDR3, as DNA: TGTGCCAGCAGCCCTCCGGCACACTTGAACACCGGGGAGCTGTTTTTT.

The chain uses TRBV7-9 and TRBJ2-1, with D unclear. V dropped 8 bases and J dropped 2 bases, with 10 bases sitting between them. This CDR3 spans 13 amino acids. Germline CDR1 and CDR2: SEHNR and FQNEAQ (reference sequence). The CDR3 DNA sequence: TGTGCCAGCGGCCCCGCCGCCTACAATGAGCAGTTCTTC. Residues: CASGPAAYNEQFF.

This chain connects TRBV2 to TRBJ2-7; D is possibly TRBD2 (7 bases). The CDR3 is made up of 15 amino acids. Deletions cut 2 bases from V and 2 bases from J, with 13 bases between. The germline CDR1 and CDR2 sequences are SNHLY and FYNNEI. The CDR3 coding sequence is TGTGCCAGCAGTGAACGCGGGGGCCGACCCTACGAGCAGTACTTC. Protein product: CASSERGGRPYEQYF.

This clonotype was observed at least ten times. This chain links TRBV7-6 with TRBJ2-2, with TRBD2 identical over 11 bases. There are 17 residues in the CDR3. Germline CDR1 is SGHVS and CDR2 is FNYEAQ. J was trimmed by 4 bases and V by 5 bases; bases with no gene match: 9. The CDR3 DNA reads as TGTGCCAGCAGCCCCGTTAGCGGGGGGGCCCGCACCGGGGAGCTGTTTTTT. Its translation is CASSPVSGGARTGELFF.